These 15 T cell receptor beta chains came from one sample sequenced in a study of identical twins. TCRdb reanalysed the 5' RACE reads using MiXCR and keeps one entry per CDR3 protein. The sample yields 1.5 million to 2 million distinct CDR3 sequences, less than 35% seen once. The sample was cord blood. The receptors stem from a newborn girl in good health.

V usage is TRBV21-1 and J usage is TRBJ1-5. TRBV21-1 is flagged as a pseudogene. The CDR3 is made up of 14 amino acids. The CDR3 loop reads CASSKAQGGQPQHF. DNA of the CDR3: TGTGCCAGCAGCAAAGCGCAGGGTGGGCAGCCCCAGCATTTT.

Worth noting for this clonotype: The germline gene is not matched at one end of the junction; a read error may be the cause. The chain is built from TRBV27 and TRBJ2-1, with 11 bases lining up with TRBD2. Germline loops: CDR1 MNHEY, CDR2 SMNVEV (reference sequence). This CDR3 contains 15 residues. Written as DNA, the CDR3 is TGTGCCAGCATTTTAGCGGGGGGGCCGTACAATGAGCAGTTCTTC. Its translation: CASILAGGPYNEQFF.

The chain employs TRBV12-3 or TRBV12-4 and TRBJ2-3; 10 nucleotides match TRBD2. There are 17 residues in the CDR3. After removal of 6 bases from V and 2 bases from J, the junction contained 11 bases not matched to a gene. CDR3 residues: CASRRAGGPGYTDTQYF. In DNA form, the CDR3 reads TGTGCCAGCAGAAGAGCGGGAGGGCCGGGTTACACAGATACGCAGTATTTT.

This clonotype was picked up a small number of times. This chain links TRBV4-1 with TRBJ2-3; 8 bases agree with TRBD1. The CDR3 is 16 residues long. V gave up 1 base and J gave up 1 base; unmatched junction bases: 4. Germline CDR1 reads MGHRA; CDR2 reads YSYEKL. CDR3 residues: CASSQGTGWRTDTQYF. The CDR3, as DNA: TGCGCCAGCAGCCAAGGGACAGGGTGGCGCACAGATACGCAGTATTTT.

The chain links TRBV5-6 to TRBJ2-3; D is unclear. V lost 0 bases, J lost 6 bases, and 11 bases lay in between. Germline assignment: CDR1 SGHDT and CDR2 YYEEEE. The CDR3 length is 14 residues. CDR3 bases: TGTGCCAGCAGCTTGGGGAGTAGCTTTGATACGCAGTATTTT. Protein sequence: CASSLGSSFDTQYF.

This chain joins TRBV5-1 and TRBJ2-1; D not resolved. Germline V lookup: CDR1 SGHRS, CDR2 YFSETQ. The CDR3 loop spans 13 amino acids. V lost 1 base and J 9 bases, leaving 11 bases between the germline ends. The DNA for the CDR3 is TGCGCCAGCAGCTTGTATCCGCCACTTGAGCAGTTCTTC. Translating it yields CASSLYPPLEQFF.

This rearrangement joins TRBV6-2 or TRBV6-3 to TRBJ2-7; 8 positions agree with TRBD1. V was pared by 7 bases and J by 2 bases, with 13 bases of the junction left unmatched. Germline CDR1 reads MNHEY; CDR2 reads SVGEGT. There are 16 residues in the CDR3. The CDR3 DNA is TGTGCCAGCATGGAGACAGGGGTCGACCGGGCCTACGAGCAGTACTTC. It specifies CASMETGVDRAYEQYF.

This clonotype has a handful of counts. The chain has TRBV12-3 or TRBV12-4 and TRBJ2-4; 10 bases map to TRBD2. The V gene end was trimmed by 3 bases and the J gene end by 0 bases; junction bases not matched to a gene: 14. CDR3 length: 20 amino acids. The CDR3 protein is CASSFQGLAGVSLAKNIQYF. Written as DNA, the CDR3 is TGTGCCAGCAGTTTCCAAGGTCTAGCGGGGGTCTCACTAGCCAAAAACATTCAGTACTTC.

J is TRBJ2-7 and V is TRBV28; TRBD2 aligns across 11 bases. J lost 3 bases, V lost 3 bases, and 10 bases had no gene match. This CDR3 spans 17 amino acids. Looked up from germline, CDR1 is MDHEN and CDR2 is SYDVKM. CDR3: CASSFRGTSGDLYEQYF. The DNA of the CDR3 is TGTGCCAGCAGTTTCCGCGGGACTAGCGGAGACCTCTACGAGCAGTACTTC. Drawing the rest from reference TRBV28 and TRBJ2-7, the complete variable domain is DVKVTQSSRYLVKRTGEKVFLECVQDMDHENMFWYRQDPGLGLRLIYFSYDVKMKEKGDIPEGYSVSREKKERFSLILESASTNQTSMYLCASSFRGTSGDLYEQYFGPGTRLTVT.

This clonotype occurred a few times. The chain has TRBV28 and TRBJ2-3, with 9 bases lining up with TRBD2. Germline values: CDR1 MDHEN, CDR2 SYDVKM. The CDR3 loop spans 18 amino acids. V lost 2 bases and J lost 6; bases outside the gene matches: 15. CDR3 nucleotide sequence: TGTGCCAGCAGTTTAGCGGCTAGCGGGAACGGATCCAGGGATACGCAGTATTTT. It codes for CASSLAASGNGSRDTQYF.

The chain links TRBV29-1 to TRBJ2-7, with D possibly called TRBD1 or TRBD2 (6 bases each). The J call is doubtful: the DNA matches TRBJ2-5 better. Germline V gene sequence: CDR1 SQVTM, CDR2 ANQGSEA. The CDR3 sequence is 13 residues long. The CDR3 reads CSVATGGGETQYF. The CDR3 DNA reads as TGCAGCGTTGCAACCGGGGGCGGGGAGACCCAGTACTTC.

This clonotype was found many times. The V and J genes are TRBV13 and TRBJ2-7, with D perhaps TRBD2 (5 bases). V was trimmed by 5 bases and J by 6 bases, leaving 17 bases between them. CDR3 length: 14 amino acids. Germline V gene data show CDR1 as PRHDT and CDR2 as FYEKMQ (reference sequence). Here the CDR3 DNA reads TGTGCCAGCAGCCTCTCCCCCGTAGCGTTCGAGCAGTACTTC. Its translation: CASSLSPVAFEQYF. Full variable domain (missing parts from reference TRBV13 and TRBJ2-7): AAGVIQSPRHLIKEKRETATLKCYPIPRHDTVYWYQQGPGQDPQFLISFYEKMQSDKGSIPDRFSAQQFSDYHSELNMSSLELGDSALYFCASSLSPVAFEQYFGPGTRLTVT.

This rearrangement joins TRBV4-1 to TRBJ1-1; 8 nucleotides match TRBD1. This CDR3 is 17 amino acids long. Looked up from germline, CDR1 is MGHRA and CDR2 is YSYEKL. Trimming took 4 bases from V and 5 from J; bases not matched to a gene: 15. As DNA, the CDR3 is TGCGCCAGCAGCCCCGGACAGGGAGGGGTGATGGAGACTGAAGCTTTCTTT. Its translation: CASSPGQGGVMETEAFF.

The chain couples TRBV15 to TRBJ2-2; the D is unclear. CDR1 is LNHNV, CDR2 YYDKDF, per germline (reference sequence). The CDR3 is 16 residues long. Trimming cost V 1 base and J 0 bases, with 9 bases left between them. The DNA for the CDR3 is TGTGCCACCAGCAGAGTAGCCTATCCGAACACCGGGGAGCTGTTTTTT. Its protein product is CATSRVAYPNTGELFF.

This clonotype has just a few counts. The chain couples TRBV4-1 to TRBJ1-5; D unresolved. The CDR3 loop spans 14 amino acids. V was trimmed by 0 bases and J by 7 bases, leaving 10 bases between them. CDR1 is MGHRA, CDR2 YSYEKL, per germline. This CDR3 is CASSQERVRQPQHF. The CDR3 DNA reads as TGCGCCAGCAGCCAAGAACGGGTACGCCAGCCCCAGCATTTT.